A selection of T cell receptor beta chains follows, all from one sample in a study of CD8 T cells in Susac syndrome. TCRdb recomputed calls from the immunoSEQ multiplex PCR reads with MiXCR, one row per CDR3 protein. The sample lists roughly 400,000 distinct CDR3 sequences; roughly 85% were seen once. Sequencing was done on a sample of CD8+ T cells from PBMCs. The receptors shown here come from a human donor with multiple sclerosis. CDR3s include the opening cysteine and the closing phenylalanine or tryptophan. D genes are given only for firm matches. Some rows have no size entry. The others give once, few or many, or a class for an expanded clone.

size	V	D	J	length	DNA	CDR3
NA	TRBV12-5	NA	TRBJ1-5	16	TGTGCTAGTGGTTTGTCCCCAGGACTGCTCAATCAGCCCCAGCATTTT	CASGLSPGLLNQPQHF
NA	TRBV13	NA	TRBJ2-1	13	TGTGCCAGCAGCTTTGGATCCCACAATGAGCAGTTCTTC	CASSFGSHNEQFF
NA	TRBV10-3	NA	TRBJ2-7	15	TGTGCCATCACCGGAGGCTCTAGCAGTATCTACGAGCAGTACTTC	CAITGGSSSIYEQYF
once	TRBV5-6	NA	TRBJ2-2	14	TGTGCCAGCAGACTCAGGGTTGACACCGGGGAGCTGTTTTTT	CASRLRVDTGELFF
NA	TRBV27	NA	TRBJ2-1	16	TGTGCCAGCAGTTTTGCGGGGACGGGGGCCTACAATGAGCAGTTCTTC	CASSFAGTGAYNEQFF
NA	TRBV20-1	TRBD2	TRBJ2-1	12	TGCAGTGCCCTTAGCGGGGTCAATGAGCAGTTCTTC	CSALSGVNEQFF
NA	TRBV18	NA	TRBJ2-7	15	TGTGCCAGCTCACCTAGACCGGAGGTGATCTACGAGCAGTACTTC	CASSPRPEVIYEQYF
NA	TRBV27	NA	TRBJ2-7	14	TGTGCCAGCAGTTTCATGGGAGAGATGTACGAGCAGTACTTC	CASSFMGEMYEQYF
NA	TRBV28	NA	TRBJ2-2	13	TGTGCCAGCAACCTGGCGGGAACCGGGGAGCTGTTTTTT	CASNLAGTGELFF
NA	TRBV30	NA	TRBJ1-2	13	TGTGCCTGGAGTGGGGGACCCTACTATGGCTACACCTTC	CAWSGGPYYGYTF
NA	TRBV7-9	NA	TRBJ2-2	17	TGTGCCAGCAGCAAATATCTGGGCACAGGGAACACCGGGGAGCTGTTTTTT	CASSKYLGTGNTGELFF
NA	TRBV20-1	NA	TRBJ1-3	15	TGCAGTGTCCCCCTTTTTTCGGCTTCTGGAAACACCATATATTTT	CSVPLFSASGNTIYF
NA	TRBV29-1	TRBD1	TRBJ2-7	13	TGCAGCGTTCTGGGACAGGCGTTCCACGAGCAGTACTTC	CSVLGQAFHEQYF
NA	TRBV12-3/TRBV12-4	NA	TRBJ1-2	15	TGTGCCAGCAGTTTAGATTGGCTCGGGGGGCACGGCTACACCTTC	CASSLDWLGGHGYTF
NA	TRBV7-8	NA	TRBJ2-7	14	TGTGCCAGCAGCTTAGCCACCAGGGCGTACGAGCAGTACTTC	CASSLATRAYEQYF
NA	TRBV19	NA	TRBJ1-5	14	TGTGCCAGTAGTTTGGGGTATGGGAATCAGCCCCAGCATTTT	CASSLGYGNQPQHF
NA	TRBV5-4	NA	TRBJ2-1	17	TGTGCCAGCAGCTTGCGTCACGTTCGCAGCGAGTACAATGAGCAGTTCTTC	CASSLRHVRSEYNEQFF
once	TRBV5-6	TRBD1	TRBJ2-1	16	TGTGCCAGCAGCTTGGTGGGGGGGACAGGGCTTAATGAGCAGTTCTTC	CASSLVGGTGLNEQFF
few	TRBV27	NA	TRBJ2-1	12	TGTGCCAGCAGTTTGGGGGGGCCTGAGCAGTTCTTC	CASSLGGPEQFF
NA	TRBV13	NA	TRBJ2-2	20	TGTGCCAGCAGCTTACGGGACAACCAAGACCAAGACCCGGGGACCGGGGAGCTGTTTTTT	CASSLRDNQDQDPGTGELFF
NA	TRBV19	TRBD1	TRBJ2-1	15	TGTGCCAGTAGTATGGACAGGGGGCTCTACAATGAGCAGTTCTTC	CASSMDRGLYNEQFF
NA	TRBV27	TRBD1	TRBJ2-1	14	TGTGCCAGCATCGGGACAGACGGATACAATGAGCAGTTCTTC	CASIGTDGYNEQFF
NA	TRBV12-3/TRBV12-4	NA	TRBJ1-1	11	TGTGCCAGCAGTTTTGAGACTGAAGCTTTCTTT	CASSFETEAFF
NA	TRBV5-6	NA	TRBJ2-1	16	TGTGCCAGCAGCTTGGTCCCAGGGAACCTTTACAATGAGCAGTTCTTC	CASSLVPGNLYNEQFF
NA	TRBV6-1	NA	TRBJ1-2	16	TGTGCCAGCAGTGAACTTGGGACCTCCTTTAACTATGGCTACACCTTC	CASSELGTSFNYGYTF
few	TRBV20-1	TRBD2	TRBJ2-7	15	TGCAGTGCTAGACCCCCCGCGGGAGGGCCGTACGAGCAGTACTTC	CSARPPAGGPYEQYF
NA	TRBV7-9	NA	TRBJ2-6	14	TGTGCCAGCAGCAGGGAGTCTGGGGCCAACGTCCTGACTTTC	CASSRESGANVLTF
NA	TRBV6-1	NA	TRBJ2-2	14	TGTGCCAGCAGTACCCGACCTAACACCGGGGAGCTGTTTTTT	CASSTRPNTGELFF
NA	TRBV9	TRBD2	TRBJ2-5	15	TGTGCCAGCAGCGAGCGGGGGGGAACCCAAGAGACCCAGTACTTC	CASSERGGTQETQYF
NA	TRBV4-1	NA	TRBJ2-7	14	TGCGCCAGCAGCCAAGAGCCCGCCTCCTACGAGCAGTACTTC	CASSQEPASYEQYF
once	TRBV6-1	NA	TRBJ1-4	16	TGTGCCAGCAGTGACCTCATGACAGAAGATAATGAAAAACTGTTTTTT	CASSDLMTEDNEKLFF
NA	TRBV25-1	NA	TRBJ2-2	18	TGTGCCAGCAGTGAATATTTTAGGGGACATACGAACACCGGGGAGCTGTTTTTT	CASSEYFRGHTNTGELFF
once	TRBV27	NA	TRBJ1-6	13	TGTGCCAGCAGTCTTACAACAGGGTTTCCCCTCCACTTT	CASSLTTGFPLHF
NA	TRBV27	TRBD1	TRBJ2-7	16	TGTGCCAGCAGTTTCTCCGGACAGGGGATCTCCTACGAGCAGTACTTC	CASSFSGQGISYEQYF
NA	TRBV3-1	NA	TRBJ1-1	14	TGTGCCAGCAGCTTCGTTAACTTGAACACTGAAGCTTTCTTT	CASSFVNLNTEAFF
NA	TRBV30	NA	TRBJ2-7	11	TGTGCCTGGAGTGTAGCGAACGAGCAGTACTTC	CAWSVANEQYF
NA	TRBV29-1	NA	TRBJ2-2	11	TGCAGCGTTGACGGGGCCGGGGAGCTGTTTTTT	CSVDGAGELFF
once	TRBV6-2/TRBV6-3	NA	TRBJ2-6	16	TGTGCCAGCAGTTACCTTGCGCCCTCTGGGGCCAACGTCCTGACTTTC	CASSYLAPSGANVLTF
NA	TRBV7-9	NA	TRBJ1-1	13	TGTGCCAGCAGCTTAATGGACAATTCCGAAGCTTTCTTT	CASSLMDNSEAFF
NA	TRBV27	NA	TRBJ1-1	16	TGTGCCAGCAGTTTTCGAGGGCCCCCCGGGTTGCCTGAAGCTTTCTTT	CASSFRGPPGLPEAFF
few	TRBV9	NA	TRBJ2-7	13	TGTGCCAGCAGCTGGGACCCATCCTACGAGCAGTACTTC	CASSWDPSYEQYF
NA	TRBV6-5	NA	TRBJ2-3	15	TGTGCCAGCAGTCCCGGAGGGGGGTCTGGAGATACGCAGTATTTT	CASSPGGGSGDTQYF
once	TRBV9	NA	TRBJ1-1	16	TGTGCCAGCAGCGTAGGACTTCAGAACCTTCACACTGAAGCTTTCTTT	CASSVGLQNLHTEAFF